This T cell receptor beta chain was observed in a study of OX40 agonist ivuxolimab in advanced cancers. In the study overall: Dose-escalation cases comprised hepatocellular carcinoma, melanoma, renal cell or head and neck cancer.

Findings of the study overall: The authors did not determine the antigen specificity of the expanded peripheral T cells.

As to this clone: Antigen specificity is unknown.

Libraries were prepared by immunoSEQ multiplex PCR; TCRdb keeps only in-frame clonotypes and omits some of them. The data show more than 25,000 clones, roughly 77% seen once. Germline values: CDR1 LNHNV, CDR2 YYDKDF (reference sequence). The CDR3 is made up of 13 amino acids. V was shortened by 3 bases and J by 5 bases, with 8 bases between the two germline ends. The chain recombines TRBV15 with TRBJ2-1; D is uncertain. Sample: CD4+ or CD8+ T cells sorted from blood, taken in a trial of the OX40 agonist ivuxolimab. This receptor was obtained from an adult with an advanced solid tumor such as melanoma, head and neck, liver or kidney cancer. The CDR3 DNA sequence: TGTGCCACCAGCAGTAGACTGGACAATGAGCAGTTCTTC. It encodes CATSSRLDNEQFF.